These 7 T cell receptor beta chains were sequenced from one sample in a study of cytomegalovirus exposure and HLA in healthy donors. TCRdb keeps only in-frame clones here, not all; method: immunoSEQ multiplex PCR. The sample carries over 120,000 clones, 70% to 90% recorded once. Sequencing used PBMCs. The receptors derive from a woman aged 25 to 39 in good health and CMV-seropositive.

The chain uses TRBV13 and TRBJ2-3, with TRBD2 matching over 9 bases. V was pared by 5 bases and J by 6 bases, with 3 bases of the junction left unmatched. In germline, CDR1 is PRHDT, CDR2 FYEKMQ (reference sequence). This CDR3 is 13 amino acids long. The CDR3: CASSGGGADTQYF. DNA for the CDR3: TGTGCCAGCAGCGGCGGGGGGGCCGATACGCAGTATTTT.

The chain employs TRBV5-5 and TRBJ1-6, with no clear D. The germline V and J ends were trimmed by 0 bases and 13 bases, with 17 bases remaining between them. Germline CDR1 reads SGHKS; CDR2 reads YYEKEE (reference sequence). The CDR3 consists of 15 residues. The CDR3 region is CASSLGLLEPPPLHF. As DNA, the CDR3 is TGTGCCAGCAGCTTGGGGTTGTTGGAGCCGCCGCCCCTCCACTTT.

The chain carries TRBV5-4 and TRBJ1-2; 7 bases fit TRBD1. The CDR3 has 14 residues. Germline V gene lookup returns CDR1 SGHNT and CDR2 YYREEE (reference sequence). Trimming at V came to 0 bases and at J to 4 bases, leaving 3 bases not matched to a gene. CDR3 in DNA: TGTGCCAGCAGCTTGGTGACAGGGAGCTATGGCTACACCTTC. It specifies CASSLVTGSYGYTF. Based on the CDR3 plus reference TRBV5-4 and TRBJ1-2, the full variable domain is ETGVTQSPTHLIKTRGQQVTLRCSSQSGHNTVSWYQQALGQGPQFIFQYYREEENGRGNFPPRFSGLQFPNYSSELNVNALELDDSALYLCASSLVTGSYGYTFGSGTRLTVV.

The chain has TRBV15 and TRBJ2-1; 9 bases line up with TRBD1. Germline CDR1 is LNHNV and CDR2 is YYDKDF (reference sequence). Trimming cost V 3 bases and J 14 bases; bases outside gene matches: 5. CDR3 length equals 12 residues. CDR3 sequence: CATSSIGTGKFF. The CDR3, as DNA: TGTGCCACCAGCAGCATAGGGACAGGGAAGTTCTTC.

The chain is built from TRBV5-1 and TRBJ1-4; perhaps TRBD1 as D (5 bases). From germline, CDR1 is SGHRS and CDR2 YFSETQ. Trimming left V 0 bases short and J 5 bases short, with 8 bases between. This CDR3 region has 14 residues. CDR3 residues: CASSLGQPNEKLFF. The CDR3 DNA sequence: TGCGCCAGCAGCTTGGGACAGCCAAATGAAAAACTGTTTTTT.

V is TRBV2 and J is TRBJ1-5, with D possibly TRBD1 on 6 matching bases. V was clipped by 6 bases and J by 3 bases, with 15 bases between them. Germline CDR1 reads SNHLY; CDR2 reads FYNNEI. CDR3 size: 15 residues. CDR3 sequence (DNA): TGTGCCAGCAGGCCAGAACAGGGCCCCAATCAGCCCCAGCATTTT. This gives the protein CASRPEQGPNQPQHF.

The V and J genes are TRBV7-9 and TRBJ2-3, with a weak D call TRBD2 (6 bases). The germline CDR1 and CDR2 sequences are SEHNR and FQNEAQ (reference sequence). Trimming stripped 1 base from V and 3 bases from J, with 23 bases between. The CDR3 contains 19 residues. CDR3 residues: CASSLVSGEAGWSTDTQYF. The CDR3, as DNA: TGTGCCAGCAGCTTAGTGTCGGGAGAGGCAGGGTGGAGTACAGATACGCAGTATTTT.